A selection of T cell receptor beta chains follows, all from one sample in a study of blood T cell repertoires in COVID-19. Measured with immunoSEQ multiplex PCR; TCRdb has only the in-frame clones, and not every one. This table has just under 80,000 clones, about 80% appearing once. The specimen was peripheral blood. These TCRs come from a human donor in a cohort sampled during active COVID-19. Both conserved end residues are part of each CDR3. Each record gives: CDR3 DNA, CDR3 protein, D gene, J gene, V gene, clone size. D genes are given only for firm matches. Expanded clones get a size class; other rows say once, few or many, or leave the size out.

TGTGCCAGCAGCCCTAACAGGAGAACAACCGGGGAGCTGTTTTTT | CASSPNRRTTGELFF | . | TRBJ2-2 | TRBV5-4 | .
TGTGCCAGTAGTATGCGGGACAGGGCAGCTTTCTTT | CASSMRDRAAFF | TRBD1 | TRBJ1-1 | TRBV19 | .
TGTGCCAGCAGTGTGCGACAGGGGCCGGGCTATGGCTACACCTTC | CASSVRQGPGYGYTF | TRBD1 | TRBJ1-2 | TRBV2 | .
TGTGCCAGCGTCCTATTGTACACTGAAGCTTTCTTT | CASVLLYTEAFF | . | TRBJ1-1 | TRBV6-5 | .
TGTGCCAGCTCACCGGAAGGGGCCTATGGCTACACCTTC | CASSPEGAYGYTF | . | TRBJ1-2 | TRBV18 | .
TGTGCCAGCAGTTATCTTCCGGGACAGGGAATAGCGGGAGAGGTCGATGAGCAGTTCTTC | CASSYLPGQGIAGEVDEQFF | . | TRBJ2-1 | TRBV6-2/TRBV6-3 | .
TGCGCCAGCAGCCCAACCCTTACTAGCGGGAGGGCCCACGAGCAGTACTTC | CASSPTLTSGRAHEQYF | TRBD2 | TRBJ2-7 | TRBV5-1 | .
TGTGCCAGCACCGAAACAGACAGATATAATTCACCCCTCCACTTT | CASTETDRYNSPLHF | . | TRBJ1-6 | TRBV19 | .
TGCACCAGCAGCCTAGGGGACTACTACGAGCAGTACTTC | CTSSLGDYYEQYF | . | TRBJ2-7 | TRBV1 | .
TGTGCCAGCAGAACAGGGGGGGGGTACGAGCAGTACTTC | CASRTGGGYEQYF | . | TRBJ2-7 | TRBV27 | .
TGTGCCAGCAGTAGCGGTCCCAACTCCTACGAGCAGTACTTC | CASSSGPNSYEQYF | . | TRBJ2-7 | TRBV6-5 | .
TGTGCCAGCAGCGTTCAGGGTTTCCCCAAAGAGACCCAGTACTTC | CASSVQGFPKETQYF | . | TRBJ2-5 | TRBV9 | .
TGTGCCTGGCTCCGGACAGGGGCGTTCACTGAAGCTTTCTTT | CAWLRTGAFTEAFF | TRBD1 | TRBJ1-1 | TRBV30 | .
TGTGCCAGTAGTGCGGGACTCGGTTCCTACGAGCAGTACTTC | CASSAGLGSYEQYF | . | TRBJ2-7 | TRBV19 | once
TGTGCCAGCTCACCGGGACAGGGCCTCTCTGGGGCCAACGTCCTGACTTTC | CASSPGQGLSGANVLTF | TRBD1 | TRBJ2-6 | TRBV18 | .
TGTGCAACAAAGCGGGAGAATGGGCTCGACGAGCAGTACTTC | CATKRENGLDEQYF | TRBD2 | TRBJ2-7 | TRBV2 | .
TGTGCCAGCAGCCCCCGTGGCGGGGAGAGGGATACGCAGTATTTT | CASSPRGGERDTQYF | . | TRBJ2-3 | TRBV11-2 | .
TGTGCCAGCAACGAGGGACAGGGGGGCGCAGATACGCAGTATTTT | CASNEGQGGADTQYF | TRBD1 | TRBJ2-3 | TRBV2 | .
TGTGCCATCAGTCTGACAGGGAGAGATGGCTACACCTTC | CAISLTGRDGYTF | TRBD1 | TRBJ1-2 | TRBV10-3 | once
TGTGCCACCCCCTGGGGAGGAATCGGGTATGGCTACACCTTC | CATPWGGIGYGYTF | . | TRBJ1-2 | TRBV6-5 | .
TGCAGTGCTAGTGGTCGACAGGGAGGAACTGAAGCTTTCTTT | CSASGRQGGTEAFF | TRBD1 | TRBJ1-1 | TRBV20-1 | .
TGCGCCAGCAGTGAGTCGTCGGCCCTAGCCCACAATGAGCAGTTCTTC | CASSESSALAHNEQFF | . | TRBJ2-1 | TRBV10-1 | .
TGTGCCAGCAGCGCCCGACGAGGGACATTTAACAATGAGCAGTTCTTC | CASSARRGTFNNEQFF | . | TRBJ2-1 | TRBV9 | .
TGTGCCAGCAGCTTGGCCTCGGGACAGGGTCTCCCCGGGGAGCTGTTTTTT | CASSLASGQGLPGELFF | TRBD1 | TRBJ2-2 | TRBV5-8 | many
TGTGCCAGCAGTTTATCCGACAGGGGTGGCCAGCCCCAGCATTTT | CASSLSDRGGQPQHF | TRBD1 | TRBJ1-5 | TRBV27 | few
TGTGCCAGCAGCTGGGCCCTTAGCTCCTACGAGCAGTACTTC | CASSWALSSYEQYF | . | TRBJ2-7 | TRBV6-2/TRBV6-3 | .
TGTGCCAGTAGTATAGAGGGGAGGCCTAATGAAAAACTGTTTTTT | CASSIEGRPNEKLFF | . | TRBJ1-4 | TRBV19 | .
TGTGCTAGCAGCTTGTCGGGACTAGCGGGAGTAGGAGAAGAGACCCAGTACTTC | CASSLSGLAGVGEETQYF | TRBD2 | TRBJ2-5 | TRBV7-7 | once
TGCGCCAGCAGCCAACTTGGACAATCCTTAGCCAAAAACATTCAGTACTTC | CASSQLGQSLAKNIQYF | . | TRBJ2-4 | TRBV4-1 | .
TGTGCCTGGAGTACCCGGAGCTCCTATAATTCACCCCTCCACTTT | CAWSTRSSYNSPLHF | . | TRBJ1-6 | TRBV30 | .
TGTGCCAGCAGCTTTTCAGGGCCTGGATATTTT | CASSFSGPGYF | . | TRBJ1-3 | TRBV7-2 | .
TGTGCCAGCAGCTTAATGGCGGGAACCTCCTACAATGAGCAGTTCTTC | CASSLMAGTSYNEQFF | . | TRBJ2-1 | TRBV7-3 | .
TGTGCCAGTAGTACGGGACAGGGGGTTGCAGATACGCAGTATTTT | CASSTGQGVADTQYF | TRBD1 | TRBJ2-3 | TRBV19 | .
TGTGCCAGCAGTGATTTCTATTTGCGGGGCGAGCAGTACTTC | CASSDFYLRGEQYF | . | TRBJ2-7 | TRBV6-1 | few
TGTGCTAGCAGCAAGGACAGGGGAGAGACCCAGTACTTC | CASSKDRGETQYF | TRBD1 | TRBJ2-5 | TRBV7-7 | few
TGTGCCAGCAGGGTCCGTCGGAACAGGGGTGAGGAAGCTTTCTTT | CASRVRRNRGEEAFF | TRBD1 | TRBJ1-1 | TRBV28 | .
TGCAGTGCCCGGGACACCCACGAGCAGTACTTC | CSARDTHEQYF | . | TRBJ2-7 | TRBV20-1 | .
TGTGCCTGGACGGGGGTCCTAGGAGATACGCAGTATTTT | CAWTGVLGDTQYF | . | TRBJ2-3 | TRBV30 | .
TGTGCCAGCAGTGAAGTGGGCGGGACCCGCTCCTACGAGCAGTACTTC | CASSEVGGTRSYEQYF | . | TRBJ2-7 | TRBV6-1 | .
TGCGCCAGCAGTGGTGACAGTAATCAGCCCCAGCATTTT | CASSGDSNQPQHF | . | TRBJ1-5 | TRBV10-2 | few
TGTGCCACCAGCAGGGAGAGGAGGGGTCGAAATGAAAAACTGTTTTTT | CATSRERRGRNEKLFF | . | TRBJ1-4 | TRBV15 | .
TGTGCCAGCAGTGAAAGGACAGTTTCTCGTGGCTACACCTTC | CASSERTVSRGYTF | . | TRBJ1-2 | TRBV2 | .
TGTGCCACAAGTGGCGGGGGGTACCAAGAGACCCAGTACTTC | CATSGGGYQETQYF | TRBD2 | TRBJ2-5 | TRBV6-6 | .
TGCGCCAGCAGCCAGACGGGACTAGCGGGAGTTGAGACCCAGTACTTC | CASSQTGLAGVETQYF | TRBD2 | TRBJ2-5 | TRBV4-1 | few
TGCGCCAGCAGCTTGGATCCGGGGTCCTACGAGCAGTACTTC | CASSLDPGSYEQYF | . | TRBJ2-7 | TRBV5-1 | .
TGTGCCAGCAGCCTAGATGGGACTCAGGGATACGAGCAGTACTTC | CASSLDGTQGYEQYF | . | TRBJ2-7 | TRBV9 | .
TGTGCCAGCAGCCAAGAAACAGGGAATGCCGGGGCCAACGTCCTGACTTTC | CASSQETGNAGANVLTF | . | TRBJ2-6 | TRBV3-1/TRBV3-2 | few
TGCGCCAGCAGCTTGGCCGGGACAGGGACTAATGAAAAACTGTTTTTT | CASSLAGTGTNEKLFF | TRBD1 | TRBJ1-4 | TRBV5-1 | .